The clone carrying this T cell receptor (beta chain) was seen only once. Sequencing was performed with immunoSEQ multiplex PCR; in TCRdb, only in-frame clones are kept and a portion is missing. The table includes 170,000 or so clones, about four fifths detected once. This sample is part of a study of cytomegalovirus exposure and HLA in healthy donors. Sequenced sample: PBMCs. The clonotype was recovered from a young woman in good health and CMV-seropositive.

CDR3 residues: CASSVAGNTIYF. The CDR3 DNA reads TGTGCCAGCAGTGTCGCTGGAAACACCATATATTTT. The chain couples TRBV6-1 to TRBJ1-3; no definite D call. Germline-derived CDR1 and CDR2 are MNHNS and SASEGT. There are 12 residues in the CDR3. The V end was cut by 4 bases, the J end by 2 bases, with 3 bases between.